This T cell receptor beta chain was observed in a study of human T cells and chemical hapten exposure. The CDR3 is 16 residues long. V lost 2 bases and J lost 5, with 15 bases in between. Germline V gene data show CDR1 as MDHEN and CDR2 as SYDVKM. TCRdb called the RACE reads again in MiXCR, with one record for every CDR3 protein. The sample consists of around 100,000 distinct CDR3 sequences, 11% of them appearing once. Indicated time point: patch test 1, 2 weeks after DPC sensitization. Treatment here: therapeutic diphenylcyclopropenone sensitization with weekly scalp DPC. At every patch-test visit, blood was drawn before the patch test was applied.

The J gene is TRBJ2-2, the V gene TRBV28; possible D gene TRBD1, 5 bases. The specimen comprised whole blood, sampled in connection with sensitization to the hapten diphenylcyclopropenone (DPC). This TCR was sampled from a middle-aged woman with alopecia areata. Some clones in this sample may be carry-over from other donors' samples. Here the CDR3 reads CASSLGAAGRTGELFF. In DNA form, the CDR3 reads TGTGCCAGCAGTTTAGGGGCGGCAGGGCGGACCGGGGAGCTGTTTTTT.